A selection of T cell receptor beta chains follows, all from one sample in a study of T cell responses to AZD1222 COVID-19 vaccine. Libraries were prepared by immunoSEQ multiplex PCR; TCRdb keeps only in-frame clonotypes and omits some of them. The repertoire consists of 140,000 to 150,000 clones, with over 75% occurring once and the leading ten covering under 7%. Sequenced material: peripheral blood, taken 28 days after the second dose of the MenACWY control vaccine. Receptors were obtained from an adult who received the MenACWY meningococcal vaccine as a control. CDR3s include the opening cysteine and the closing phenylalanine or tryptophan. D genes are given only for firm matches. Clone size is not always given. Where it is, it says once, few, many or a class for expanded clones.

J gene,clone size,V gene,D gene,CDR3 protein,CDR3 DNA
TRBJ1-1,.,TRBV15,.,CATSREARTEAFF,TGTGCCACCAGCAGAGAAGCCCGAACTGAAGCTTTCTTT
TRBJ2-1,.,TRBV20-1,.,CSARRVTEQFF,TGCAGTGCTCGACGGGTCACTGAGCAGTTCTTC
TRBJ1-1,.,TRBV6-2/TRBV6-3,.,CASSRDSHTEAFF,TGTGCCAGCAGCAGAGACAGCCACACTGAAGCTTTCTTT
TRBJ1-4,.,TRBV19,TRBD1,CASYRGQLFF,TGTGCCAGCTACAGGGGGCAACTGTTTTTT
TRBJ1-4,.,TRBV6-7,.,CASSLRAREEGEKLFF,TGTGCCAGCTCCCTGAGGGCCCGGGAGGAGGGGGAAAAACTGTTTTTT
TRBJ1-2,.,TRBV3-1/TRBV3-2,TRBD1,CASSPTGGGISGYTF,TGTGCCAGCAGCCCGACAGGGGGCGGCATCTCGGGCTACACCTTC
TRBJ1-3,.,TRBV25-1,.,CASKGTGNTIYF,TGTGCCAGCAAAGGAACTGGAAACACCATATATTTT
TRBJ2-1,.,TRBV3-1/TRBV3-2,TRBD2,CASSLTSGEYNEQFF,TGTGCCAGCAGCCTGACTAGCGGGGAATACAATGAGCAGTTCTTC
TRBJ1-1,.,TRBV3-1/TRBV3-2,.,CASSSRGNTEAFF,TGTGCCAGCAGTTCGCGGGGGAACACTGAAGCTTTCTTT
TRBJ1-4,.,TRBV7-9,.,CASSERGADEKLFF,TGTGCCAGCAGCGAAAGGGGAGCAGATGAAAAACTGTTTTTT
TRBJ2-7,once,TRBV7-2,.,CASSPFGSEQYF,TGTGCCAGCAGCCCTTTTGGGAGCGAGCAGTACTTC
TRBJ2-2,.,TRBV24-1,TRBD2,CATPGTSGTSTGELFF,TGTGCCACCCCCGGGACTAGCGGGACGAGCACCGGGGAGCTGTTTTTT
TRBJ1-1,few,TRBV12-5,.,CASAGDFPNTEAFF,TGTGCTAGTGCCGGGGACTTTCCGAACACTGAAGCTTTCTTT
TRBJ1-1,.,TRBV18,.,CASSRSLTGNTEAFF,TGTGCCAGCTCACGATCCCTTACAGGGAACACTGAAGCTTTCTTT
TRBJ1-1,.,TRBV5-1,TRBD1,CASSSYTGEGTEAFF,TGCGCCAGCAGCTCGTACACAGGGGAAGGAACTGAAGCTTTCTTT
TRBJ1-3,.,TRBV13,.,CASSLWTVGNTIYF,TGTGCCAGCAGCCTCTGGACAGTTGGAAACACCATATATTTT
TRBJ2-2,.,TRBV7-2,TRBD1,CASSLRGRTGELFF,TGTGCCAGCAGCTTAAGGGGGCGGACCGGGGAGCTGTTTTTT
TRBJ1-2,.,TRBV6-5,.,CASSTGDGYTF,TGTGCCAGCAGTACTGGCGACGGCTACACCTTC
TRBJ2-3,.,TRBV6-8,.,CASSYSRGRGVGDTQYF,TGTGCCAGCAGTTACTCGAGAGGTAGAGGGGTGGGCGATACGCAGTATTTT
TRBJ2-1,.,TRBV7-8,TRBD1,CASSLDRGSYNEQFF,TGTGCCAGCAGCTTAGACAGGGGCTCCTACAATGAGCAGTTCTTC
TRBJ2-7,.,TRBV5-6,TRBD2,CASSLGRVGGQYF,TGTGCCAGCAGCCTGGGGAGGGTTGGAGGACAGTACTTC
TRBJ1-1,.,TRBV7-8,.,CASSLDAVEAFF,TGTGCCAGCAGCTTAGATGCGGTTGAAGCTTTCTTT
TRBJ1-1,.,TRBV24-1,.,CATSGSAGEAFF,TGTGCCACCAGTGGGAGTGCGGGGGAAGCTTTCTTT
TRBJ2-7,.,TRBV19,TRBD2,CASSIPGTSGRLMYF,TGTGCCAGTAGTATCCCCGGGACTAGCGGGAGATTGATGTACTTC
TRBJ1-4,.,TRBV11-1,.,CASSRAPEGEKLFF,TGTGCCAGCAGCCGCGCGCCGGAGGGTGAAAAACTGTTTTTT
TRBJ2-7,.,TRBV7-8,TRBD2,CASSLVSGETYEQYF,TGTGCCAGCAGCTTAGTTAGCGGGGAGACCTACGAGCAGTACTTC
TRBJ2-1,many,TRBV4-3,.,CASSREFGNEQFF,TGCGCCAGCAGCCGGGAGTTTGGCAATGAGCAGTTCTTC
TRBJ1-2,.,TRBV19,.,CASSKGPNYGYTF,TGTGCCAGTAGTAAGGGTCCTAACTATGGCTACACCTTC
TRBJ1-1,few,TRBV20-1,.,CSARDTEAFF,TGCAGTGCTAGGGACACTGAAGCTTTCTTT
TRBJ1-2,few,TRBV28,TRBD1,CASADRGYGYTF,TGTGCCAGCGCAGACAGGGGATATGGCTACACCTTC
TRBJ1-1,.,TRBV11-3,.,CASSLGAVFNVAFF,TGTGCCAGCAGCTTAGGAGCGGTGTTCAACGTGGCTTTCTTT
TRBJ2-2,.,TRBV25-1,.,CASSGDRPNTGELFF,TGTGCCAGCAGTGGCGACAGACCGAACACCGGGGAGCTGTTTTTT
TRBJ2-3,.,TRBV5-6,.,CASSLMGGHTDTQYF,TGTGCCAGCAGCTTGATGGGCGGGCACACAGATACGCAGTATTTT
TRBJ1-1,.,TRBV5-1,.,CASSLAPGRSTEAFF,TGCGCCAGCAGCTTGGCCCCAGGGCGGAGCACTGAAGCTTTCTTT
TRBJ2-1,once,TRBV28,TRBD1,CASSLWDRSYNEQFF,TGTGCCAGCAGTTTATGGGACAGGTCCTACAATGAGCAGTTCTTC
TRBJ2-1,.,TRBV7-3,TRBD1,CASSLSQGAGEQFF,TGTGCCAGCAGCTTAAGCCAGGGGGCGGGTGAGCAGTTCTTC
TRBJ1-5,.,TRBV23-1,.,CASSQRRQMDQPQHF,TGCGCCAGCAGTCAACGGAGACAGATGGATCAGCCCCAGCATTTT
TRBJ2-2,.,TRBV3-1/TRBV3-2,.,CASSRRGGTGELFF,TGTGCCAGCAGCCGCAGGGGAGGCACCGGGGAGCTGTTTTTT
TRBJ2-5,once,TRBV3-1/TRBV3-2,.,CASSQWVGVGDQETQYF,TGTGCCAGCAGCCAATGGGTAGGGGTAGGGGACCAAGAGACCCAGTACTTC
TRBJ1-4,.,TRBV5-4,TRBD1,CASSLDRGPNEKLFF,TGTGCCAGCAGCTTAGACAGGGGACCGAATGAAAAACTGTTTTTT
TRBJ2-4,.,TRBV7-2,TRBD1,CASSRYPGGPDIQYF,TGTGCCAGCAGCAGATACCCAGGGGGCCCGGACATTCAGTACTTC
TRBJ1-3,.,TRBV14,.,CASSQDLRGNTIYF,TGTGCCAGCAGCCAAGATCTGAGGGGAAACACCATATATTTT